This T cell receptor (beta chain) was documented in a study of T cells in Graves' hyperthyroidism and ophthalmopathy. The CDR3 totals 16 residues. V was pared by 4 bases and J by 0 bases, with 6 bases of the junction left unmatched. CDR1 is SGHRS, CDR2 YFSETQ, per germline. Notes on the study in general: Prediction of ophthalmopathy progression came a median about 6 months pre-onset.

Amplification targeted TCR beta CDR3 regions from RNA transcripts. HTBI primers drove first-round RT-PCR of the TCR CDR3. MiXCR was run by TCRdb on the multiplex PCR reads, yielding one entry per CDR3 protein. The sample holds some 620,000 distinct CDR3 sequences, around 16% seen once. This clonotype showed up many times. Its antigen is currently unknown. Specimen: blood. This receptor was obtained from a woman in her thirties with Graves' hyperthyroidism. This chain joins TRBV5-1 and TRBJ2-1; 8 bases line up with TRBD1. The CDR3 nucleotides read TGCGCCAGCAGCCAAGAAGACAGGGGCTCCTACAATGAGCAGTTCTTC. Translating gives CASSQEDRGSYNEQFF.